This is a list of T cell receptor beta chains from one sample in a study of blood T cell repertoires in COVID-19. Data came from immunoSEQ multiplex PCR; TCRdb stores just in-frame clones and leaves some out. The sample consists of fewer than 350,000 clones, about 85% of them appearing once. The sequenced material came from PBMCs or T cells enriched from blood (not recorded which). These receptor sequences come from a woman in her 30s who had been exposed to COVID-19. Each CDR3 is given with its conserved first and last residue. The D gene is left open where the match is weak. Clone size is not always given. Where it is, it says once, few, many or a class for expanded clones.

V	size	J	D	CDR3	DNA
TRBV21-1	NA	TRBJ1-5	NA	CASSPPIDREFISNQPQHF	TGTGCCAGCAGCCCGCCGATCGACAGGGAATTTATTAGCAATCAGCCCCAGCATTTT
TRBV6-5	NA	TRBJ1-1	NA	CASSPYSNTEAFF	TGTGCCAGCAGCCCCTATTCGAACACTGAAGCTTTCTTT
TRBV11-1	few	TRBJ2-5	TRBD1	CASSLRQGRETQYF	TGTGCCAGCAGCCTTCGACAGGGTCGAGAGACCCAGTACTTC
TRBV28	NA	TRBJ1-1	NA	CASSLLGRGNTEAFF	TGTGCCAGCAGTTTATTGGGCAGGGGGAACACTGAAGCTTTCTTT
TRBV3-1/TRBV3-2	NA	TRBJ1-2	NA	CASSQGRGANYGYTF	TGTGCCAGCAGCCAGGGTCGGGGGGCCAACTATGGCTACACCTTC
TRBV28	NA	TRBJ1-2	TRBD1	CASSLPTGASYGYTF	TGTGCCAGCAGTCTCCCGACAGGGGCAAGCTATGGCTACACCTTC
TRBV18	NA	TRBJ1-5	NA	CASSPNNNQPQHF	TGTGCCAGCTCACCAAACAACAATCAGCCCCAGCATTTT
TRBV27	NA	TRBJ1-1	TRBD1	CASKTGGGTEAFF	TGTGCCAGCAAAACAGGGGGCGGCACTGAAGCTTTCTTT
TRBV28	NA	TRBJ2-4	TRBD1	CASSKGQTKNIQYF	TGTGCCAGCAGTAAGGGACAGACCAAAAACATTCAGTACTTC
TRBV28	NA	TRBJ2-5	TRBD2	CASSLSLAGGKETQYF	TGTGCCAGCAGTTTGAGTTTAGCGGGGGGAAAAGAGACCCAGTACTTC
TRBV2	NA	TRBJ1-5	NA	CASSFPDSSNQPQHF	TGTGCCAGCAGTTTTCCCGACAGTAGCAATCAGCCCCAGCATTTT
TRBV19	NA	TRBJ1-5	NA	CASRGFQPQHF	TGTGCCAGTCGGGGTTTTCAGCCCCAGCATTTT
TRBV12-3/TRBV12-4	NA	TRBJ1-1	NA	CASSLGQYTEAFF	TGTGCCAGCAGTTTAGGGCAGTACACTGAAGCTTTCTTT
TRBV19	NA	TRBJ2-1	NA	CASSPQRGSYNEQFF	TGTGCCAGTAGTCCCCAGCGAGGATCCTACAATGAGCAGTTCTTC
TRBV2	NA	TRBJ1-2	NA	CASKWEQGLHGYTF	TGTGCCAGCAAATGGGAACAGGGTTTGCATGGCTACACCTTC
TRBV18	NA	TRBJ1-4	NA	CASSSRQGTNEKLFF	TGTGCCAGCTCCAGCCGGCAGGGGACTAATGAAAAACTGTTTTTT
TRBV6-1	NA	TRBJ1-1	NA	CASSENAGFYATEAFF	TGTGCCAGCAGTGAAAATGCGGGATTTTATGCCACTGAAGCTTTCTTT
TRBV18	NA	TRBJ1-1	NA	CAAQGTRNTEAFF	TGTGCCGCACAAGGGACAAGGAACACTGAAGCTTTCTTT
TRBV3-1/TRBV3-2	NA	TRBJ1-1	NA	CASSQSESTEAFF	TGTGCCAGCAGCCAATCAGAAAGTACTGAAGCTTTCTTT
TRBV7-8	NA	TRBJ1-4	NA	CASSPRGGSGNEKLFF	TGTGCCAGCAGCCCCCGTGGGGGGAGTGGTAATGAAAAACTGTTTTTT
TRBV28	NA	TRBJ1-6	NA	CATTSRRNSPLHF	TGTGCCACCACCTCCAGGAGGAATTCACCCCTCCACTTT
TRBV19	NA	TRBJ1-2	TRBD1	CASSITGQGFRDGYTF	TGTGCCAGTAGTATAACGGGACAGGGGTTTCGAGATGGCTACACCTTC
TRBV2	NA	TRBJ1-4	TRBD1	CASKDDRGVLNEKLFF	TGTGCCAGCAAGGACGACAGGGGCGTGCTTAATGAAAAACTGTTTTTT